This T cell receptor (beta chain) emerged from a study of blood T cells in healthy people across ages. This CDR3 has 16 residues. The trim removed 0 bases at V and 5 bases at J, leaving 8 bases unmatched. The germline gives CDR1 MGHRA, CDR2 YSYEKL. Through a sample-barcoded 5' primer and a J-beta primer mix, a second PCR was run for roughly 6 to 12 cycles. One entry per CDR3 protein results from TCRdb running MiXCR on the 5' RACE reads. The sample includes around 1,000,000 distinct CDR3 sequences, approximately 25% of them seen just once. The data also belong to a second study, concerning T cells of mothers and their children. This second report adds: Primer M1S, used in the second PCR, introduced sample barcodes and 2-4 random nucleotides.

Material for sequencing was blood. The origin of this receptor is a girl aged 2-10 years in good health. The V gene is TRBV4-1, the J gene TRBJ2-5, with 8 bases lining up with TRBD2. The CDR3 region has the DNA TGCGCCAGCAGCCAAGATCGTGGACTAGCACGGGAGACCCAGTACTTC. Encoded protein: CASSQDRGLARETQYF.